This T cell receptor beta chain is drawn from a study of early T cells in non-severe SARS-CoV-2 infection. Across the whole study: RNA in bulk from unsorted whole blood was sequenced, and chains were unpaired.

Researchers tagged individual cDNA molecules with unique molecular identifiers. TCRdb ran MiXCR on the 5' RACE reads and lists one entry per CDR3 protein. The sample includes roughly 69,000 distinct CDR3 sequences, more than 7% of them seen just once. The CDR3 totals 15 residues. Trimming took 4 bases from V and 4 from J, leaving 15 bases between them. Germline V gene lookup returns CDR1 LGHDT and CDR2 YNNKEL (reference sequence). This clonotype turned up a few times. The sample consisted of whole blood, taken at baseline. The TCR originated in an adult who was a healthcare worker with PCR-confirmed SARS-CoV-2 infection or an uninfected control (not recorded which). The chain joins TRBV3-1 to TRBJ2-3; maybe TRBD2 (6 bases). The CDR3 nucleotides read TGTGCCAGCAGCCCCGGATGGGGGGACGCAGATACGCAGTATTTT. Residues: CASSPGWGDADTQYF.